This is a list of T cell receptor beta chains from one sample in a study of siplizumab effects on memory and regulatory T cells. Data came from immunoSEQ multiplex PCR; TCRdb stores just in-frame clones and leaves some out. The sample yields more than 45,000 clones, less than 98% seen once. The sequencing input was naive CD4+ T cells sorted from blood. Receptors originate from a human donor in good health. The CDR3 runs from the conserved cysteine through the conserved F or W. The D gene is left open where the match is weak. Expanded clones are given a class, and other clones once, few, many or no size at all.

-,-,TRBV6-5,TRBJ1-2,CASSYSFTTVNYGYTF
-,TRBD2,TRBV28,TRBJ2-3,CASSLTRAGLDTQYF
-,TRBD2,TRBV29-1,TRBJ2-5,CSGIAGGVQETQYF
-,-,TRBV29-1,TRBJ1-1,CSVYQGGTEAFF
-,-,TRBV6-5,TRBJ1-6,CASSYRRLSPLHF
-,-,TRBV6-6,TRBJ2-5,CASSYSRGGGPGSQYF
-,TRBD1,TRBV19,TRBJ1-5,CASSRGQGSNQPQHF
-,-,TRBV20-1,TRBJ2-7,CSAKTSSEQYF
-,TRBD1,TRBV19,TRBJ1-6,CASNKGTGKYSPLHF
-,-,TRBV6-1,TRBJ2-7,CASSINLYEQYF
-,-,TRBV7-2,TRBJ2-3,CASSLERPGRRDTQYF
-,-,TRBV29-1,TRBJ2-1,CSVQNSSSYNEQFF
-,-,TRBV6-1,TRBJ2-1,CASSENGRGSNEQFF
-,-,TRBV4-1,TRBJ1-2,CASSQDGGQLLYGYTF
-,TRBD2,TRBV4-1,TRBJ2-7,CASRPGLGINEQYF
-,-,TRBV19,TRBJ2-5,CASSIRGRTDYQETQYF
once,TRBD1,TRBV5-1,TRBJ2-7,CASSPDRGPLYEQYF
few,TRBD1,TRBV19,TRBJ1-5,CASSIRGGMGNQPQHF
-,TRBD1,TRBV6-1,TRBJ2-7,CASSFRDRSSYEQYF
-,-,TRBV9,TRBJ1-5,CASSAGTDYSNQPQHF
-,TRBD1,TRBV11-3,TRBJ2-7,CASSLIIGTGAYEQYF
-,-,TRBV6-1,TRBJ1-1,CASIQGYTEAFF
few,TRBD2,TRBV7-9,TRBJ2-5,CASSWGTSGFQETQYF
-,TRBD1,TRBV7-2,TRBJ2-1,CASSLRSGQGSYEQFF
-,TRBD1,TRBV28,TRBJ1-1,CASSQPGTANEAFF
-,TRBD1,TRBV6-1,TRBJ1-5,CASSERTGGWSNQPQHF
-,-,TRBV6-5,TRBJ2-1,CASRREGRAYNEQFF
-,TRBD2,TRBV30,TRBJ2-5,CAWSVRLAGYQETQYF
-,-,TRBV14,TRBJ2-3,CASSPQGWGTDTQYF
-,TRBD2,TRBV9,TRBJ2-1,CASSPGLAGEIEQFF
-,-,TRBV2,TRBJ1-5,CATTGTSNQPQHF
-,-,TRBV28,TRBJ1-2,CASSPIDLYNYGYTF
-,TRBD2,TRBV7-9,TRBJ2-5,CASSLLAGGAETQYF
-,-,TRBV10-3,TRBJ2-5,CAISVGQETQYF
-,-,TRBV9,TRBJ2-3,CASSVGWGQGLSTDTQYF
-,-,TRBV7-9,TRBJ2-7,CASSLPRGADYEQYF
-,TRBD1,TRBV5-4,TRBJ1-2,CASSSTPTGVYGYTF
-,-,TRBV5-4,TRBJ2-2,CASSSGHTGPNTGELFF
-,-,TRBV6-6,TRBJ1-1,CASITENTEAFF